A single sample gave rise to the 24 T cell receptor beta chains below, sequenced in a study of human T cells and chemical hapten exposure. The sample's time point: pre-sensitization, week 0. Indicated treatment: therapeutic diphenylcyclopropenone sensitization with weekly scalp DPC. Using its own MiXCR run on the RACE reads, TCRdb lists one record per CDR3 protein. The sample includes fewer than 350,000 distinct CDR3 sequences, approximately 7.5% of them seen just once. The starting material was whole blood, obtained in connection with sensitization to the hapten diphenylcyclopropenone (DPC). The receptors were gathered from a young man with alopecia areata. Some clones in this sample may be carry-over from other donors' samples.

J is TRBJ2-3 and V is TRBV5-1, with D possibly TRBD1 on 6 matching bases. The V end lost 0 bases, the J end lost 5 bases, and 16 bases lay between the germline ends. CDR1 and CDR2 (germline): SGHRS, YFSETQ. This CDR3 contains 16 residues. The CDR3 bases are TGCGCCAGCAGCTTGGAGACAGGCGTTGGAGGAGATACGCAGTATTTT. Its translation: CASSLETGVGGDTQYF.

This clonotype was observed a handful of times. V and J are TRBV18 and TRBJ1-1, with D possibly being TRBD1 (5 bases). This CDR3 has 16 residues. Trimming removed 2 bases at V and 4 bases at J, with 17 bases between. Germline CDR1 KGHSH, CDR2 LQKENI. The CDR3 reads CASSPRRTGLGTEAFF. The CDR3 DNA follows: TGTGCCAGCTCACCAAGGAGAACAGGCTTGGGCACTGAAGCTTTCTTT. Full variable domain (outside the CDR3, taken from reference TRBV18 and TRBJ1-1): NAGVMQNPRHLVRRRGQEARLRCSPMKGHSHVYWYRQLPEEGLKFMVYLQKENIIDESGMPKERFSAEFPKEGPSILRIQQVVRGDSAAYFCASSPRRTGLGTEAFFGQGTRLTVV.

The chain employs TRBV6-2 or TRBV6-3 and TRBJ2-5; the D gene could be TRBD1 or TRBD2 (5 bases each). Between the trimmed V and J ends, which lost 4 bases and 4 bases, there was a span of 16 bases. This CDR3 contains 15 residues. Germline lookup yields CDR1 MNHEY and CDR2 SVGEGT. The DNA of the CDR3 is TGTGCCAGCAGTTCTGGGACCTTCATCGGAGAGACCCAGTACTTC. Translating it yields CASSSGTFIGETQYF.

V is TRBV6-5 and J is TRBJ2-2; D is perhaps TRBD1 or TRBD2 (5 bases each). Between the trimmed V and J ends, which lost 4 bases and 0 bases, there was a span of 15 bases. The CDR3 loop spans 17 amino acids. The germline V gene has CDR1 MNHEY and CDR2 SVGAGI. The CDR3 bases are TGTGCCAGCAGTTTGCGGCAGGGAGTCCCGAACACCGGGGAGCTGTTTTTT. Its translation: CASSLRQGVPNTGELFF.

In this sample, this clonotype turned up a few times. CDR3 residues: CASSRPQDRHTQYF. For the CDR3, the DNA is TGTGCCAGCAGCCGCCCGCAGGACAGGCATACGCAGTATTTT. The genes are TRBV11-2 and TRBJ2-3; 7 bases line up with TRBD1. There are 14 residues in the CDR3. Germline CDR1 reads SGHAT; CDR2 reads FQNNGV. Trimming removed 5 bases from V and 7 bases from J; junction bases left unmatched: 9.

The table lists this clonotype with many counts. The V call is TRBV11-3, the J call TRBJ2-6, with unresolved D. Germline lookup yields CDR1 SGHNT and CDR2 YENEEA. Trimming took off 0 bases at V and 0 bases at J, with 3 bases between the two ends. The CDR3 spans 15 residues. The CDR3 DNA sequence: TGTGCCAGCAGCTTAGACACCTCTGGGGCCAACGTCCTGACTTTC. Translation: CASSLDTSGANVLTF. The whole variable domain, remainder taken from reference TRBV11-3 and TRBJ2-6, is EAGVVQSPRYKIIEKKQPVAFWCNPISGHNTLYWYLQNLGQGPELLIRYENEEAVDDSQLPKDRFSAERLKGVDSTLKIQPAELGDSAVYLCASSLDTSGANVLTFGAGSRLTVL.

V usage is TRBV13 and J usage is TRBJ2-2; 7 bases map to TRBD1. The ends lost 7 bases at V and 4 bases at J; junction bases unmatched: 21. This CDR3 spans 19 amino acids. Germline CDR1 reads PRHDT; CDR2 reads FYEKMQ (reference sequence). CDR3 region: CASTLLTPDPDRITGELFF. The CDR3 bases are TGTGCCAGCACCCTTCTAACACCGGACCCGGACAGGATCACCGGGGAGCTGTTTTTT.

The sample holds many counts of this clonotype. The gene calls are TRBV28 and TRBJ1-4; D is uncertain. This CDR3 comprises 14 residues. Germline-derived CDR1 and CDR2 are MDHEN and SYDVKM. With 6 bases removed from V and 0 bases from J, the gap between germline ends came to 8 bases. The CDR3 reads CASSRGATNEKLFF. Here the CDR3 DNA reads TGTGCCAGCAGCCGAGGTGCAACTAATGAAAAACTGTTTTTT. Full variable domain (missing parts from reference TRBV28 and TRBJ1-4): DVKVTQSSRYLVKRTGEKVFLECVQDMDHENMFWYRQDPGLGLRLIYFSYDVKMKEKGDIPEGYSVSREKKERFSLILESASTNQTSMYLCASSRGATNEKLFFGSGTQLSVL.

V gene TRBV12-3 or TRBV12-4 combines with J gene TRBJ1-2; D unclear. The V gene lost 1 base and the J gene lost 7 bases, with 10 bases spanning the gap. The CDR3 has 13 residues. CDR3 nucleotides: TGTGCCAGCAGTTTAGGGGCCCCCGGTGGCTACACCTTC. It is translated as CASSLGAPGGYTF.

V and J are TRBV10-3 and TRBJ2-6; 10 bases agree with TRBD1. This CDR3 has 19 amino acids. The J segment lost 0 bases and the V segment lost 2 bases, leaving 7 bases of the junction unmatched. Germline V CDR1 and CDR2: ENHRY, SYGVKD. DNA for the CDR3: TGTGCCATCAGTGAGAGGACAGGGGGAGGAACCTCTGGGGCCAACGTCCTGACTTTC. This encodes CAISERTGGGTSGANVLTF.

This chain connects TRBV27 to TRBJ1-2, with D perhaps matching TRBD1 (6 bases). Trimming left V 5 bases short and J 4 bases short, with 14 bases between. CDR1 is MNHEY, CDR2 SMNVEV, per germline (reference sequence). CDR3 length: 14 amino acids. DNA of the CDR3: TGTGCCAGCAGTGAACAGGGTCGAGGCTATGGCTACACCTTC. This codes for CASSEQGRGYGYTF.

The rearrangement joins TRBV3-1 to TRBJ1-1; maybe TRBD1 (6 bases). Per germline, CDR1 LGHDT and CDR2 YNNKEL (reference sequence). The CDR3 contains 14 residues. V lost 3 bases and J lost 6, with 14 bases in between. DNA of the CDR3: TGTGCCAGCAGCCAGATCCAATCAGGGGCTGAAGCTTTCTTT. Translated, it gives CASSQIQSGAEAFF. The variable domain in full, completed from reference TRBV3-1 and TRBJ1-1, reads DTAVSQTPKYLVTQMGNDKSIKCEQNLGHDTMYWYKQDSKKFLKIMFSYNNKELIINETVPNRFSPKSPDKAHLNLHINSLELGDSAVYFCASSQIQSGAEAFFGQGTRLTVV.

This clonotype has a handful of counts. V and J are TRBV6-2 or TRBV6-3 and TRBJ2-7, with TRBD1 identical over 7 bases. Per the germline V gene, CDR1 is MNHEY and CDR2 is SVGEGT. Trimming removed 7 bases from V and 2 bases from J; junction bases left unmatched: 14. This CDR3 region has 16 residues. CDR3 DNA sequence: TGTGCCAGCATATCCAGGTGGGACAGAGAAGCCTACGAGCAGTACGTC. It is translated as CASISRWDREAYEQYV.

The chain couples TRBV12-3 or TRBV12-4 to TRBJ2-1; D is perhaps TRBD1 (5 bases). The CDR3 consists of 15 residues. Trimming removed 3 bases from V and 5 bases from J, with 14 bases in between. CDR3 coding DNA: TGTGCCAGCAGTTTGAACAGGATATATCACAATGAGCAGTTCTTC. Encoded protein: CASSLNRIYHNEQFF.

This clonotype has more than one count but fewer than ten. This rearrangement joins TRBV7-9 to TRBJ2-3; D may match TRBD1 or TRBD2 (5 bases each). The CDR3 runs to 17 residues. From germline, CDR1 is SEHNR and CDR2 FQNEAQ (reference sequence). Trimming removed 0 bases from V and 4 bases from J, with 17 bases in between. DNA for the CDR3: TGTGCCAGCAGCTTAGCGCGGCCAGGGACGAACGCAGATACGCAGTATTTT. Protein: CASSLARPGTNADTQYF.

This clonotype was detected ten times or more. This chain connects TRBV21-1 to TRBJ2-7; the table's D gene call, TRBD1, was not cross checked with the DNA. TRBV21-1 counts as a pseudogene. CDR3 size: 14 residues. CDR3 sequence reads: CARGTGQVTYEQYV. CDR3 DNA: TGTGCCAGGGGAACGGGACAGGTGACCTACGAGCAGTACGTC.

V usage is TRBV7-8 and J usage is TRBJ1-1; a possible D gene is TRBD1 (6 bases). Per the germline V gene, CDR1 is SGHVS and CDR2 is FQNEAQ. The V end was cut by 1 base, the J end by 2 bases, with 17 bases between. The CDR3 sequence is 17 residues long. CDR3 region: CASSLGQAREANTEAFF. The CDR3 bases are TGTGCCAGCAGCTTAGGACAGGCCAGGGAGGCCAACACTGAAGCTTTCTTT.

This clonotype was observed a handful of times. The chain recombines TRBV4-1 with TRBJ2-5; 7 bases are a match to TRBD1. Germline V lookup: CDR1 MGHRA, CDR2 YSYEKL. With 2 bases clipped from V and 4 bases from J, the junction kept 7 bases outside the gene matches. CDR3 length: 15 residues. CDR3 nucleotide sequence: TGCGCCAGCAGCCAATGGAAGAGACAGGGAGAGACCCAGTACTTC. Its translation is CASSQWKRQGETQYF.

This clonotype has only a few counts. The chain has TRBV7-9 and TRBJ1-1; D call uncertain. Between the trimmed V and J ends, which lost 3 bases and 2 bases, there was a span of 10 bases. Germline V gene lookup returns CDR1 SEHNR and CDR2 FQNEAQ (reference sequence). The length of the CDR3 is 14 residues. The CDR3 DNA is TGTGCCAGCAGCTTTATAAACCGAAACACTGAAGCTTTCTTT. This sequence encodes CASSFINRNTEAFF.

This clonotype was seen a handful of times. The CDR3 sequence: CASSYSKRGYRDNQPQHF. CDR3 sequence (DNA): TGTGCCAGCAGTTACTCGAAACGAGGGTACAGGGACAATCAGCCCCAGCATTTT. V usage is TRBV6-2 or TRBV6-3 and J usage is TRBJ1-5, with D possibly being TRBD1 (6 bases). The length of the CDR3 is 18 residues. The germline V gene has CDR1 MNHEY and CDR2 SVGEGT. The ends were cut back, 0 bases at V and 3 bases at J, with 18 bases in the middle.

The CDR3 nucleotides read TGTGCCATCAGTGAGTCATGGGGCAGCAATCAGCCCCAGCATTTT. It is translated as CAISESWGSNQPQHF. The J gene is TRBJ1-5, the V gene TRBV10-3; tentatively, D is TRBD1 (5 bases). The length of the CDR3 is 15 residues. The germline gives CDR1 ENHRY, CDR2 SYGVKD. V dropped 0 bases and J dropped 1 base, with 7 bases sitting between them.

This clonotype was found a few times. V is TRBV14 and J is TRBJ1-1; 9 bases are a match to TRBD1. This CDR3 is 15 amino acids long. J was trimmed by 5 bases and V by 4 bases; bases with no gene match: 8. Per germline, CDR1 SGHDN and CDR2 FVKESK. This CDR3 is CASSRHTGTGTEAFF. For the CDR3, the DNA is TGTGCCAGCAGCCGCCATACCGGGACAGGGACTGAAGCTTTCTTT.

The table lists this clonotype with a few counts. This chain uses TRBV6-5 with TRBJ2-3; TRBD1 matches 7 bases. The germline CDR1 and CDR2 sequences are MNHEY and SVGAGI. The CDR3 is 15 residues long. Trimming cost V 8 bases and J 2 bases; bases outside gene matches: 10. CDR3 loop: CASLPGTATTDTQYF. The CDR3 DNA follows: TGTGCCAGCCTCCCCGGGACAGCGACCACAGATACGCAGTATTTT.

The chain combines TRBV28 with TRBJ2-7; tentatively, D is TRBD1 (5 bases). Per germline, CDR1 MDHEN and CDR2 SYDVKM. V was clipped by 8 bases and J by 5 bases, with 10 bases between them. The CDR3 totals 11 residues. The CDR3 nucleotides are TGTGCCAGCTCAGGGCACGACGAGCAGTACTTC. Protein product: CASSGHDEQYF. Variable domain in full (rest from reference TRBV28 and TRBJ2-7): DVKVTQSSRYLVKRTGEKVFLECVQDMDHENMFWYRQDPGLGLRLIYFSYDVKMKEKGDIPEGYSVSREKKERFSLILESASTNQTSMYLCASSGHDEQYFGPGTRLTVT.